The 6 T cell receptor beta chains presented below share a single source sample, sequenced in a study of T cell clonality in common variable immunodeficiency. Data came from immunoSEQ multiplex PCR; TCRdb stores just in-frame clones and leaves some out. This sample carries about 52,000 clones, none of them present only once. The sample consisted of peripheral blood mononuclear cells. Receptors originate from a person between 18 and 70 years old in good health.

This clone was found many times. The read falls 3 residues short of the CDR3 end, and the missing part is taken from the germline J gene. This chain joins TRBV5-1 and TRBJ1-1, with D maybe TRBD1 (6 bases). The length of the CDR3 is 17 residues. Germline-derived CDR1 and CDR2 are SGHRS and YFSETQ. V dropped 4 bases and J dropped 0 bases, with 19 bases sitting between them. Here the CDR3 reads CASSIGTSGLMNTEAFF. CDR3 DNA (partial): TGCGCCAGCAGCATCGGGACAAGCGGCCTGATGAACACTGAA. Full variable domain (missing parts from reference TRBV5-1 and TRBJ1-1): KAGVTQTPRYLIKTRGQQVTLSCSPISGHRSVSWYQQTPGQGLQFLFEYFSETQRNKGNFPGRFSGRQFSNSRSEMNVSTLELGDSALYLCASSIGTSGLMNTEAFFGQGTRLTVV.

In its sample, this clone was seen many times. CDR3: CSAMTSGGYGYTF. The covered CDR3 bases are TGCAGTGCTATGACTTCAGGGGGCTATGGC. This chain uses TRBV20-1 with TRBJ1-2; 7 bases map to TRBD1. The read terminates 3 residues before the CDR3 end, so the remaining end is supplied by the germline J gene. CDR3 length equals 13 residues. Germline CDR1 and CDR2: DFQATT and SNEGSKA (reference sequence). V trimming: 4 bases; J trimming: 4 bases; junction bases outside the gene matches: 6.

This clone was observed at least ten times. The read halts 3 residues ahead of the CDR3 end, with the missing end drawn from the germline J gene. The V call is TRBV7-3, the J call TRBJ2-3; possibly TRBD1 for D (6 bases). Germline V gives CDR1 SGHTA, CDR2 FQGTGA. CDR3 length: 15 residues. The CDR3 here is CASSLNPGASYAQYF. The DNA read from the CDR3 is TGTGCCAGCAGCTTAAACCCAGGGGCCTCCTACGCG.

This clone occurred many times. The CDR3: CASRPGTGDYEQYF. Incomplete CDR3 DNA: TGCGCCAGCAGGCCCGGGACAGGGGACTACGAG. V and J are TRBV4-1 and TRBJ2-7; 10 nucleotides line up with TRBD1. The read comes to an end 3 residues before the CDR3 does, leaving the germline J gene to fill in the end. Germline CDR1 and CDR2: MGHRA and YSYEKL. The CDR3 totals 14 residues. Germline trimming cut 6 bases from V and 3 bases from J; bases unmatched to any gene: 5.

This clone appeared many times. The read stops 3 residues short of the end of the CDR3; the missing end is completed from the germline J gene. The V gene is TRBV7-3, the J gene TRBJ2-3; the match to TRBD1 covers 7 bases. Looked up from germline, CDR1 is SGHTA and CDR2 is FQGTGA. There are 13 residues in the CDR3. The CDR3 bases that were read are TGTGCCAGCAGCTCGGACCAGGGGGTAGCG. Encoded protein: CASSSDQGVA. In full, the CDR3 is CASSSDQGVAQYF.

This clone appeared many times. Partial CDR3 DNA: TGCGCCAGCAGCTTGGTACGGACTAGCGGCACCGGGGAG. This translates into CASSLVRTSGTGE. The full CDR3 protein is CASSLVRTSGTGELFF. The V gene is TRBV5-1, the J gene TRBJ2-2; 10 nucleotides agree with TRBD2. The observed sequence ends 3 residues before the CDR3 terminus, with the missing tail filled in from the germline J gene. V shed 0 bases, J shed 4 bases, and the junction held 3 bases outside the gene matches. The CDR3 runs to 16 residues. Germline loops: CDR1 SGHRS, CDR2 YFSETQ. Based on the CDR3 plus reference TRBV5-1 and TRBJ2-2, the full variable domain is KAGVTQTPRYLIKTRGQQVTLSCSPISGHRSVSWYQQTPGQGLQFLFEYFSETQRNKGNFPGRFSGRQFSNSRSEMNVSTLELGDSALYLCASSLVRTSGTGELFFGEGSRLTVL.